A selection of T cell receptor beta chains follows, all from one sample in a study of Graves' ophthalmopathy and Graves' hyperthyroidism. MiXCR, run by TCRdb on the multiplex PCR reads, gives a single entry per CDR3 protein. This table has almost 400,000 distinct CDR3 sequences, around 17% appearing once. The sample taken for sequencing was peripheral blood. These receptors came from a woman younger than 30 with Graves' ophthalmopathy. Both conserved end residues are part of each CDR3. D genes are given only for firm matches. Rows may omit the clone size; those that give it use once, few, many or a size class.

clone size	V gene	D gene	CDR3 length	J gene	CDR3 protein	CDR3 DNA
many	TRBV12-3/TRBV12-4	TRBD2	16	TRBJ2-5	CASSLGRTSRMETQYF	TGTGCCAGCAGTTTAGGCAGGACTAGCAGAATGGAGACCCAGTACTTC
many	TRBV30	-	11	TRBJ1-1	CAWRTGLEAFF	TGTGCCTGGAGAACAGGCCTTGAAGCTTTCTTT
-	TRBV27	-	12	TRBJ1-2	CASSYEGLPVTF	TGTGCCAGCAGCTACGAGGGACTTCCAGTCACCTTC
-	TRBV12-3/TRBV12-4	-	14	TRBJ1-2	CASTLRKEIGGYTF	TGTGCCAGCACCCTGAGAAAGGAAATAGGTGGCTACACCTTC
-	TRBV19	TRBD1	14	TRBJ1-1	CATSRQGRNTEAFF	TGTGCCACTAGCAGACAGGGGAGGAACACTGAAGCTTTCTTT
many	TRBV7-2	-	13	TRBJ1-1	CASRRQANTEAFF	TGTGCCAGCAGAAGACAGGCGAACACTGAAGCTTTCTTT
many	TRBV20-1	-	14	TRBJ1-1	CSALVGAGRAEAFF	TGCAGTGCTCTTGTGGGGGCAGGGCGGGCTGAAGCTTTCTTT
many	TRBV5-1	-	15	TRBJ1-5	CASSSGGSNNQPQHF	TGCGCCAGCAGCTCGGGGGGGTCGAACAATCAGCCCCAGCATTTT
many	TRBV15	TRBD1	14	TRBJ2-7	CATSTGQGSDEQYF	TGTGCCACCAGCACTGGACAGGGGAGCGACGAGCAGTACTTC
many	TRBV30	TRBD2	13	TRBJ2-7	CAWSKGLQYEQYF	TGTGCCTGGAGTAAGGGACTACAGTACGAGCAGTACTTC
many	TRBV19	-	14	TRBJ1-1	CASSRQRMNTEAFF	TGTGCCAGTAGTAGACAGCGGATGAACACTGAAGCTTTCTTT
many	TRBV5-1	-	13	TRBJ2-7	CASSLAPLSEQYF	TGCGCCAGCAGCTTGGCCCCACTTAGCGAGCAGTACTTC
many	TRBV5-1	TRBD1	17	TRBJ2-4	CASSLDLTGNYKNIQYF	TGCGCCAGCAGCTTGGACCTGACAGGGAACTACAAAAACATTCAGTACTTC
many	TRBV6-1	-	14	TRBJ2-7	CASSEPTGSYEQYF	TGTGCCAGCAGTGAACCGACAGGTTCCTACGAGCAGTACTTC
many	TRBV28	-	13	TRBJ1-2	CASSLYRAGGYTF	TGTGCCAGCAGTTTATACAGGGCTGGAGGCTACACCTTC
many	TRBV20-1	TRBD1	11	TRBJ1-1	CSVRRTGTAFF	TGCAGTGTCAGAAGGACAGGGACGGCTTTCTTT
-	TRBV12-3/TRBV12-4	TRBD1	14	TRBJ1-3	CATRRDSSGNTIYF	TGTGCCACCCGCCGGGACAGCTCTGGAAACACCATATATTTT
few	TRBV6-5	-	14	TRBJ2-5	CASRLGDFQETQYF	TGTGCCAGCAGACTCGGGGATTTCCAAGAGACCCAGTACTTC
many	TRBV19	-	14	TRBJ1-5	CASSRRSLNQPQHF	TGTGCCAGTAGTCGCAGGTCCCTCAATCAGCCCCAGCATTTT
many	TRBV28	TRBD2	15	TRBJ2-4	CASGNSGMAKNIQYF	TGTGCCAGCGGAAATAGCGGGATGGCCAAAAACATTCAGTACTTC